This is a list of T cell receptor beta chains from one sample in a study of blood T cell repertoires in COVID-19. Generated by immunoSEQ multiplex PCR, the TCRdb table keeps only in-frame clones and is missing some. The table shows about 140,000 clones, with over 60% occurring only once. Sequencing was done on a sample of peripheral blood. These receptors were obtained from a man in his forties or fifties with acute or convalescent COVID-19. The conserved cysteine and the conserved F or W are not part of the CDR3 here.

>TRBV15|TRBJ2-3
ATSRAIVSADTQY
>TRBV19|TRBJ1-4
ASSSDRTSTNEKLF
>TRBV7-8|TRBJ1-1
ASSGGGVEAF
>TRBV3-1/TRBV3-2|TRBJ1-1
ASSLRRAEAF
>TRBV2|TRBJ1-2
ASSRTGPSNYGYT
>TRBV5-5|TRBJ2-1
ASTQQREDPF
>TRBV29-1|TRBJ2-1
SVDRNNEQF
>TRBV29-1|TRBJ1-1
SVAGRGMNTEAF
>TRBV5-1|TRBJ2-7
ASSLDRSYEQY
>TRBV18|TRBJ1-2
ASSPDRSEGYT
>TRBV11-2|TRBJ1-1
ASSGQGRLTEAF
>TRBV3-1/TRBV3-2|TRBJ2-3
ASSQAGGRSDTQY
>TRBV5-1|TRBJ1-1
ASSLWTANTEAF
>TRBV3-1/TRBV3-2|TRBJ2-7
ASSRGSTSYEQY
>TRBV11-2|TRBJ1-2
ASSLDRNYGYT
>TRBV10-3|TRBJ2-2
AISEWGPGTGELF
>TRBV2|TRBJ2-5
ASSAVQRGPQETQY
>TRBV4-2|TRBJ1-5
ASSQDPGLSNQPQH